This T cell receptor (beta chain) was sequenced for a study of T cells expressing NK-cell markers. Study overall: Seropositivity for HCMV was found in seven of the eight sequenced donors, with one seronegative. Findings and caveats of the study: In more than 5 donors, dominant CD3+CD56+NKG2C+ clones formed 1.0-7.0% of CD8+ cells. Several donors likewise had their CD3+CD56-NKG2C+ fraction led by these clonotypes.

The germline V gene has CDR1 SGHRS and CDR2 YFSETQ. This CDR3 has 15 amino acids. Remarks on this clonotype: The target antigen is unknown.

UMIs accompanied the 5'RACE template switching by which TCR beta cDNA was made. TCRdb re-called the 5' RACE reads and catalogs CDR3 proteins one per entry, DNA excluded. Recorded here are over 150,000 distinct CDR3 sequences; the top ten clones represent 30% to 45%. This rearrangement joins TRBV5-1 to TRBJ2-1. Material: blood T cells: a sorted CD56 or NKG2C T cell subset, CD4+ or CD8+ T cells, or bulk PBMC T cells (not recorded which). This TCR was sampled from a woman between 50 and 59 years old in good health. CDR3 residues: CASSPSLTRTIEQFF.